This TCR beta chain was found in a study of CD8 T cells in Susac syndrome. Study observations and caveats: None of the CD4+ T cell repertoires in Susac syndrome showed clonal expansion.

Notes on this clonotype: Its antigen remains unknown.

The authors reverse transcribed roughly 0.5 to 1 ug RNA with random hexamers. TCRdb re-called the immunoSEQ multiplex PCR reads through MiXCR, storing one row per CDR3 protein. The table records approximately 210,000 distinct CDR3 sequences, about 95% of them present only once. This CDR3 contains 17 residues. V lost 2 bases to trimming and J lost 5 bases; unmatched junction nucleotides: 12. Germline V lookup: CDR1 LGHNT, CDR2 FRNRAP. This sequence joins TRBV12-5 and TRBJ2-1; 7 bases agree with TRBD2. This sequence originates from a human donor with Susac syndrome. Material for sequencing was CD4+ T cells from PBMCs. The CDR3 DNA reads TGTGCTAGTGGTTTGCCTCCGGGACTACCTCGAGACAATGAGCAGTTCTTC. This gives the protein CASGLPPGLPRDNEQFF.